A selection of T cell receptor beta chains follows, all from one sample in a study of OX40 agonist ivuxolimab in advanced cancers. Clones were read by immunoSEQ multiplex PCR, and TCRdb kept only the in-frame ones, dropping some. The profile shows 69,000 or so clones, 85% to 90% of them singletons. The material sequenced was CD4+ or CD8+ T cells sorted from blood, taken in a trial of the OX40 agonist ivuxolimab. Receptors were obtained from an adult with an advanced solid tumor such as melanoma, head and neck, liver or kidney cancer. The CDR3 runs from the conserved cysteine through the conserved F or W. D genes are given only for firm matches. The listing skips clone size in some rows; elsewhere it reads once, few, many or a size class.

abundance: NA; j_gene: TRBJ2-7; d_gene: TRBD1; v_gene: TRBV7-9; CDR3nt: TGTGCCAGCAGCACCTTAGGGACAGTCAGAGACTACGAGCAGTACTTC; CDR3aa: CASSTLGTVRDYEQYF
abundance: once; j_gene: TRBJ1-1; d_gene: NA; v_gene: TRBV6-1; CDR3nt: TGTGCCAGCAGTTATACTGAAGCTTTCTTT; CDR3aa: CASSYTEAFF
abundance: once; j_gene: TRBJ2-5; d_gene: NA; v_gene: TRBV4-1; CDR3nt: TGCGCCAGCAGCCAAAGGTCGGGAGAGACCCAGTACTTC; CDR3aa: CASSQRSGETQYF
abundance: NA; j_gene: TRBJ1-2; d_gene: NA; v_gene: TRBV11-2; CDR3nt: TGTGCCAGCAGCTTAGGAGGGGACTATGGCTACACCTTC; CDR3aa: CASSLGGDYGYTF
abundance: NA; j_gene: TRBJ1-3; d_gene: TRBD1; v_gene: TRBV9; CDR3nt: TGTGCCAGCAGCGTTGGGGACAGGGGGATCGTACGAGGAAACACCATATATTTT; CDR3aa: CASSVGDRGIVRGNTIYF
abundance: NA; j_gene: TRBJ2-7; d_gene: NA; v_gene: TRBV5-6; CDR3nt: TGTGCCAGCAGCTTGGGGGCAGGGGCTCTCGCCTACGAGCAGTACTTC; CDR3aa: CASSLGAGALAYEQYF
abundance: once; j_gene: TRBJ1-4; d_gene: NA; v_gene: TRBV25-1; CDR3nt: TGTGCCGCGGAAGACAGGTGGAATGAAAAACTGTTTTTT; CDR3aa: CAAEDRWNEKLFF
abundance: NA; j_gene: TRBJ1-5; d_gene: NA; v_gene: TRBV19; CDR3nt: TGTGCCAGTAGTATTGCGGGTTTTAGCAATCAGCCCCAGCATTTT; CDR3aa: CASSIAGFSNQPQHF
abundance: NA; j_gene: TRBJ1-1; d_gene: NA; v_gene: TRBV11-2; CDR3nt: TGTGCCAGCAGCTTAGGGGTCGAGGCTTTCTTT; CDR3aa: CASSLGVEAFF
abundance: few; j_gene: TRBJ1-2; d_gene: NA; v_gene: TRBV29-1; CDR3nt: TGCAGCGTTGACACAGGGCAAGGCTACACCTTC; CDR3aa: CSVDTGQGYTF
abundance: once; j_gene: TRBJ2-1; d_gene: TRBD2; v_gene: TRBV19; CDR3nt: TGTGCCAGTAGTATGACTAGCGGGGGAATATACAATGAGCAGTTCTTC; CDR3aa: CASSMTSGGIYNEQFF
abundance: NA; j_gene: TRBJ2-1; d_gene: TRBD2; v_gene: TRBV6-6; CDR3nt: TGTGCCAGCAGCCCTACTAGCGGGAGTTACAATGAGCAGTTCTTC; CDR3aa: CASSPTSGSYNEQFF
abundance: NA; j_gene: TRBJ2-2; d_gene: TRBD1; v_gene: TRBV28; CDR3nt: TGTGCCAGCAGTCCCACGTTGTGGACAGGGGTTCCAACCGTGACTACTACCGGGGAGCTGTTTTTT; CDR3aa: CASSPTLWTGVPTVTTTGELFF
abundance: NA; j_gene: TRBJ2-7; d_gene: NA; v_gene: TRBV11-3; CDR3nt: TGTGCCAGCAGCTTAGATCTCTCGAGGGACGAGCAGTACTTC; CDR3aa: CASSLDLSRDEQYF
abundance: NA; j_gene: TRBJ1-5; d_gene: TRBD1; v_gene: TRBV7-6; CDR3nt: TGTGCCAGCAGCTTAGGACAGGGGCCCTGGCCCCAGCATTTT; CDR3aa: CASSLGQGPWPQHF
abundance: NA; j_gene: TRBJ2-7; d_gene: NA; v_gene: TRBV6-5; CDR3nt: TGTGCCAGCAGTAACTTTCAGGGTAAAGGCGAGCAGTACTTC; CDR3aa: CASSNFQGKGEQYF
abundance: NA; j_gene: TRBJ2-3; d_gene: NA; v_gene: TRBV27; CDR3nt: TGTGCCAGCAGGGTCGGGTACACCTTTAGCACAGATACGCAGTATTTT; CDR3aa: CASRVGYTFSTDTQYF
abundance: NA; j_gene: TRBJ1-1; d_gene: TRBD1; v_gene: TRBV5-1; CDR3nt: TGCGCCAGCAGCGAAGGACAGGGGGCTTACGACACTGAAGCTTTCTTT; CDR3aa: CASSEGQGAYDTEAFF
abundance: NA; j_gene: TRBJ2-5; d_gene: TRBD2; v_gene: TRBV10-1; CDR3nt: TGCGCCAGCAGTGACCCGATGGGGGAGGGGCAAGAGACCCAGTACTTC; CDR3aa: CASSDPMGEGQETQYF
abundance: few; j_gene: TRBJ1-1; d_gene: NA; v_gene: TRBV9; CDR3nt: TGTGCCAGCAGCACAGGGCACACTGAAGCTTTCTTT; CDR3aa: CASSTGHTEAFF
abundance: NA; j_gene: TRBJ2-7; d_gene: TRBD2; v_gene: TRBV19; CDR3nt: TGTGCCACCGGGAGGGACTACACCTCCTACGAGCAGTACTTC; CDR3aa: CATGRDYTSYEQYF
abundance: NA; j_gene: TRBJ1-3; d_gene: TRBD1; v_gene: TRBV4-1; CDR3nt: TGCGCCAGCAGCCGCCCGGGACAGGGAGTTAACACCATATATTTT; CDR3aa: CASSRPGQGVNTIYF
abundance: once; j_gene: TRBJ2-7; d_gene: NA; v_gene: TRBV6-6; CDR3nt: TGTGCCAGCAGTCCCACCTCCTACGAGCAGTACTTC; CDR3aa: CASSPTSYEQYF
abundance: NA; j_gene: TRBJ2-1; d_gene: NA; v_gene: TRBV29-1; CDR3nt: TGCAGCACGGAAGGGGAATCCTACAATGAGCAGTTCTTC; CDR3aa: CSTEGESYNEQFF
abundance: NA; j_gene: TRBJ2-7; d_gene: NA; v_gene: TRBV15; CDR3nt: TGTGCCACCAGCAGAGATATAGCGTCGAGCGCGTACGAGCAGTACTTC; CDR3aa: CATSRDIASSAYEQYF
abundance: NA; j_gene: TRBJ1-5; d_gene: NA; v_gene: TRBV19; CDR3nt: TGTGCCAGTAGCGAAAATAGCAATCAGCCCCAGCATTTT; CDR3aa: CASSENSNQPQHF
abundance: NA; j_gene: TRBJ2-3; d_gene: TRBD1; v_gene: TRBV27; CDR3nt: TGTGCCAGTTGGAGGACAGGGAGCCCAGATACGCAGTATTTT; CDR3aa: CASWRTGSPDTQYF
abundance: NA; j_gene: TRBJ2-7; d_gene: TRBD2; v_gene: TRBV27; CDR3nt: TGTGCCAGCAGTTCGGCTAGCGGGGTTTCCTACGAGCAGTACTTC; CDR3aa: CASSSASGVSYEQYF